The text below deals with one T cell receptor beta chain. Its matching antigen is unknown. PCR primers comprised 60 Vbeta and 13 Jbeta primers. TCRdb's table, derived via immunoSEQ multiplex PCR, lists solely in-frame clones and lacks some. The sample holds around 170,000 clones, around 72% seen once. With V trimmed by 9 bases and J by 6 bases, 10 bases remained unmatched. The CDR3 covers 15 residues. Germline values: CDR1 LGHNT, CDR2 FRNRAP. The sample originates from a study of cytomegalovirus exposure and HLA in healthy donors. Study-level points and caveats: Some public TCRs appeared in many individuals, while most sequences were rare. Donors were assumed by presence/absence analyses to have roughly uniform sequencing depth.

The sequencing sample was made of PBMCs. The receptor was derived from a woman aged 45 to 65 in good health and CMV-seropositive. J is TRBJ1-6 and V is TRBV12-5, with 8 nucleotides matching TRBD1. The CDR3 nucleotides are TGTGCTAGCTCTCCGGGGACAGGCGCTAATTCACCCCTCCACTTT. Translated: CASSPGTGANSPLHF.